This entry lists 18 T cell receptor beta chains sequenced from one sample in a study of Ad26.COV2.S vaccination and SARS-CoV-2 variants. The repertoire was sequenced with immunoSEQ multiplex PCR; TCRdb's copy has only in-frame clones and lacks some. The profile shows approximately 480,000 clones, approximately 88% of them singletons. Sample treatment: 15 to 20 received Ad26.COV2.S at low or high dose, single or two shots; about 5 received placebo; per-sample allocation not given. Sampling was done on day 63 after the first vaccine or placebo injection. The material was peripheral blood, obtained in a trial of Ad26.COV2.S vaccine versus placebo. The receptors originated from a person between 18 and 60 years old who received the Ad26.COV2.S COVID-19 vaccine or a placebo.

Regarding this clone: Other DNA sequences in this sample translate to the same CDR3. CDR3 DNA: TGTGCCAGCAGCACCCGGCCGTACAATGAGCAGTTCTTC. Translated, it gives CASSTRPYNEQFF. The chain carries TRBV7-2 and TRBJ2-1; no firm D call. The length of the CDR3 is 13 residues. Germline lookup yields CDR1 SGHTA and CDR2 FQGNSA. The V end lost 5 bases, the J end lost 4 bases, and 9 bases lay between the germline ends.

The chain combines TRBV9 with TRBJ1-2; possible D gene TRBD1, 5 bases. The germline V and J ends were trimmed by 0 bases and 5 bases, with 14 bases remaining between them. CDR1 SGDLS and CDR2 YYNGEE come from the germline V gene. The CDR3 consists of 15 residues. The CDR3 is CASSVAPTDTYGYTF. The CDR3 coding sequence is TGTGCCAGCAGCGTAGCTCCGACAGATACATATGGCTACACCTTC.

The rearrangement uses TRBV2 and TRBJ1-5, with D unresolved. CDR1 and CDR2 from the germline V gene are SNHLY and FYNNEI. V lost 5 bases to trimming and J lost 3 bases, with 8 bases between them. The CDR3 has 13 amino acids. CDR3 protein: CASSRDVNQPQHF. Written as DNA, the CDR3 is TGTGCCAGCAGTAGGGATGTCAATCAGCCCCAGCATTTT.

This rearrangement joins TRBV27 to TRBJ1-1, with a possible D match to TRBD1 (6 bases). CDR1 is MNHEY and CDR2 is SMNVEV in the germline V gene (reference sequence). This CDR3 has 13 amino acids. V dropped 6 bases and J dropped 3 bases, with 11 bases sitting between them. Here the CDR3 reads CASRPSGDTEAFF. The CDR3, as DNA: TGTGCCAGCAGACCCTCAGGGGACACTGAAGCTTTCTTT.

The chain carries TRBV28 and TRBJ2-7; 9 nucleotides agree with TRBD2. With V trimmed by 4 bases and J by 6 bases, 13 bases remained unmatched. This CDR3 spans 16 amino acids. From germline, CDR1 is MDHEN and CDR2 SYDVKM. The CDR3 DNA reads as TGTGCCAGCAGTTCTAGCGGGACCATCTCTCGATCCGAGCAGTACTTC. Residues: CASSSSGTISRSEQYF.

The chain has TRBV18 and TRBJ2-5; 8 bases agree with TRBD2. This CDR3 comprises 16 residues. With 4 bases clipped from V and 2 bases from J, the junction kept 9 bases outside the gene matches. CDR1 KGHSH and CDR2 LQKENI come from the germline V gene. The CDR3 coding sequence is TGTGCCAGCTCACGATCCCGAGCGGGAGAACAAGAGACCCAGTACTTC. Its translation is CASSRSRAGEQETQYF.

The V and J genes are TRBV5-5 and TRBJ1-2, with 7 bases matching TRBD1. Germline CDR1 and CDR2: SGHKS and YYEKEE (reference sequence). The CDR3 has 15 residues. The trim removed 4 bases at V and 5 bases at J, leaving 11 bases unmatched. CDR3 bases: TGTGCCAGCAGCCCTGGACAGGTTCTTCTATATGGCTACACCTTC. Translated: CASSPGQVLLYGYTF. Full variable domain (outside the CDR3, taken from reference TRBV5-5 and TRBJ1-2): DAGVTQSPTHLIKTRGQQVTLRCSPISGHKSVSWYQQVLGQGPQFIFQYYEKEERGRGNFPDRFSARQFPNYSSELNVNALLLGDSALYLCASSPGQVLLYGYTFGSGTRLTVV.

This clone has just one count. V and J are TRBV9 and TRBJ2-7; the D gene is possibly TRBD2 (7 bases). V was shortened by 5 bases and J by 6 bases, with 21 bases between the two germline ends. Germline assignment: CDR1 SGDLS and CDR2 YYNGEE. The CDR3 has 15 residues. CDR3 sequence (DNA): TGTGCCAGCAGTGGAGGGGGAGGGCCTATACGCGAGCAGTACTTC. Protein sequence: CASSGGGGPIREQYF.

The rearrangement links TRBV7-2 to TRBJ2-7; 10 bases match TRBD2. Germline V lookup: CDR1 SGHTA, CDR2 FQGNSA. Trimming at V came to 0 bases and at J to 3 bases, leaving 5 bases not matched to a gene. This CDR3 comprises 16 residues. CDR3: CASSLAASGGGYEQYF. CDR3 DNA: TGTGCCAGCAGCTTAGCGGCCAGCGGGGGGGGCTACGAGCAGTACTTC.

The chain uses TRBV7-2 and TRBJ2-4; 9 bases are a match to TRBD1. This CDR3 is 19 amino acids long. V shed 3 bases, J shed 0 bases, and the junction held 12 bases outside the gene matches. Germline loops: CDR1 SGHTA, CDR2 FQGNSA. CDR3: CASSFPPGQGTLAKNIQYF. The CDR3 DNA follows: TGTGCCAGCAGCTTCCCCCCGGGACAGGGTACCCTAGCCAAAAACATTCAGTACTTC.

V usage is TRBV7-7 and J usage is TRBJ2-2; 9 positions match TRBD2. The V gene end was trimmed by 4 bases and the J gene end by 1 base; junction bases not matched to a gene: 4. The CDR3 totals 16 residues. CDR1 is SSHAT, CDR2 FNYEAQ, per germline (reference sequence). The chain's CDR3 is CASSSRTSVNTGELFF. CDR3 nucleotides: TGTGCCAGCAGCTCACGGACTAGCGTGAACACCGGGGAGCTGTTTTTT. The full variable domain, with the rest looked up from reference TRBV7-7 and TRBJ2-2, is GAGVSQSPRYKVTKRGQDVTLRCDPISSHATLYWYQQALGQGPEFLTYFNYEAQPDKSGLPSDRFSAERPEGSISTLTIQRTEQRDSAMYRCASSSRTSVNTGELFFGEGSRLTVL.

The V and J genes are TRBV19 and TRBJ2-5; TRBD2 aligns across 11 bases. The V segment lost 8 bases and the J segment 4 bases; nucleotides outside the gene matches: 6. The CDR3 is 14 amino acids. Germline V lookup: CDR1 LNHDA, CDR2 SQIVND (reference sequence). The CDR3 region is CASSVAGGPETQYF. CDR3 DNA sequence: TGTGCCAGTTCTGTAGCGGGAGGGCCAGAGACCCAGTACTTC.

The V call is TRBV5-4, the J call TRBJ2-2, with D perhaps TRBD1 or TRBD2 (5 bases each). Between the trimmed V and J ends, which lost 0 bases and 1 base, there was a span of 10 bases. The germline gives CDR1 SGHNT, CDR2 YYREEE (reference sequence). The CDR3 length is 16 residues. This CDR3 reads CASSLGGIGNTGELFF. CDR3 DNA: TGTGCCAGCAGCTTGGGGGGGATAGGGAACACCGGGGAGCTGTTTTTT.

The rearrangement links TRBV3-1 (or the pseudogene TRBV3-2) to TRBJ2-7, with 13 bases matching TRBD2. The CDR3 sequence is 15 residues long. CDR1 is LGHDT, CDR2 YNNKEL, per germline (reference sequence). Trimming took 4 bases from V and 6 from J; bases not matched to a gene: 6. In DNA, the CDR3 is TGTGCCAGCAGCCGACTGACTAGCGGGAGGACCGAGCAGTACTTC. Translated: CASSRLTSGRTEQYF.

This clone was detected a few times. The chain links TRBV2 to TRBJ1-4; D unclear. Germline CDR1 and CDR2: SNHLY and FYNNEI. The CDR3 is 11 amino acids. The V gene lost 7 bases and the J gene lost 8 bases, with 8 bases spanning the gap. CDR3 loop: CASILTEKLFF. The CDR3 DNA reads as TGTGCCAGCATCCTGACCGAAAAACTGTTTTTT.

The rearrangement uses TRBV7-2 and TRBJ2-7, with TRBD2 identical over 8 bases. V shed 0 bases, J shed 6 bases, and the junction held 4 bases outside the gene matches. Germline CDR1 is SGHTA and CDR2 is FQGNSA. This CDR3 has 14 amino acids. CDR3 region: CASSLAGSGSEQYF. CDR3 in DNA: TGTGCCAGCAGCTTAGCAGGCAGCGGGAGCGAGCAGTACTTC.

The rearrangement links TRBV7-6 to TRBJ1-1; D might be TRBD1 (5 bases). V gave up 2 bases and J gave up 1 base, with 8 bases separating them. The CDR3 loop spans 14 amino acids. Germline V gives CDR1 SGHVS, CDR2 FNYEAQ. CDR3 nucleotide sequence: TGTGCCAGCAGCTTATCTCAGGGGAACACTGAAGCTTTCTTT. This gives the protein CASSLSQGNTEAFF.

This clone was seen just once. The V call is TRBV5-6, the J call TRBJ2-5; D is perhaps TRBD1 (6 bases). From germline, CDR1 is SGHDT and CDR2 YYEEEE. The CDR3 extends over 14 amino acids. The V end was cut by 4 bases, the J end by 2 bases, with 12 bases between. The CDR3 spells CASSPLGQQETQYF. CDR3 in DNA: TGTGCCAGCAGCCCACTCGGACAGCAAGAGACCCAGTACTTC. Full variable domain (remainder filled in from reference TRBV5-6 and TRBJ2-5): DAGVTQSPTHLIKTRGQQVTLRCSPKSGHDTVSWYQQALGQGPQFIFQYYEEEERQRGNFPDRFSGHQFPNYSSELNVNALLLGDSALYLCASSPLGQQETQYFGPGTRLLVL.